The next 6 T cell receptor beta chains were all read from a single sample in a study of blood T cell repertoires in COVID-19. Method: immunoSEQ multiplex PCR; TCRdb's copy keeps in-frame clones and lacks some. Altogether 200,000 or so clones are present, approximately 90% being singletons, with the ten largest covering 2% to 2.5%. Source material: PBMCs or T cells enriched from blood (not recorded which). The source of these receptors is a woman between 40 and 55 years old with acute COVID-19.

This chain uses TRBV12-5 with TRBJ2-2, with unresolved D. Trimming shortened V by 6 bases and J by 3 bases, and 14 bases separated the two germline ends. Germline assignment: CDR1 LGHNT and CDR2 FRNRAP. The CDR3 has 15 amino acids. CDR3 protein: CASGPQTTHTGELFF. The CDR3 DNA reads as TGTGCTAGTGGACCGCAGACAACCCACACCGGGGAGCTGTTTTTT.

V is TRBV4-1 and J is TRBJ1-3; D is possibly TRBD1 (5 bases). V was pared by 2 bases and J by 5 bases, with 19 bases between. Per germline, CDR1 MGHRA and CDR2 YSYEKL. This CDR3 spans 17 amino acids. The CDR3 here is CASSQFLGGGFRNTIYF. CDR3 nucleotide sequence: TGCGCCAGCAGCCAATTCCTCGGGGGGGGTTTTAGAAACACCATATATTTT.

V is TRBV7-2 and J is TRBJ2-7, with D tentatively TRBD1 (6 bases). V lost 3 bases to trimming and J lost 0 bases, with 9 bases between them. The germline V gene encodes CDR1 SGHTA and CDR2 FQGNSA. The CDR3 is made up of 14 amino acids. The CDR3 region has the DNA TGTGCCAGCAGCTTGTCAGGGGACTCCTACGAGCAGTACGTC. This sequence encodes CASSLSGDSYEQYV.

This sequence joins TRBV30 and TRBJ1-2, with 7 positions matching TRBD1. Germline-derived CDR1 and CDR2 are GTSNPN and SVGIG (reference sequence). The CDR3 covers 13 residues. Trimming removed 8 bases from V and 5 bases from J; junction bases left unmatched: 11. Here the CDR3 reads CAADRTFSYGYTF. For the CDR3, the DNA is TGTGCCGCGGACAGGACATTTTCTTATGGCTACACCTTC.

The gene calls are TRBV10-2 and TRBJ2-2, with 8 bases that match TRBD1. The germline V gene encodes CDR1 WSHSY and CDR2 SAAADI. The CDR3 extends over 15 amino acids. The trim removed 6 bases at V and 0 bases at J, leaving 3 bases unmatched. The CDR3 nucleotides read TGCGCCAGCAGGGCGACAGGGGCGAACACCGGGGAGCTGTTTTTT. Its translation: CASRATGANTGELFF.

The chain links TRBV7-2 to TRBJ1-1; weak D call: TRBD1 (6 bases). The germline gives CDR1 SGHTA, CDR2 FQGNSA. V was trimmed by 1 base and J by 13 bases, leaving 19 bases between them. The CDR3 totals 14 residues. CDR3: CASSLEGTTPFGFF. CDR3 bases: TGTGCCAGCAGCTTAGAGGGGACAACGCCATTCGGTTTCTTT. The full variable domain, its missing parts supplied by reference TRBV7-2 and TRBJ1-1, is GAGVSQSPSNKVTEKGKDVELRCDPISGHTALYWYRQSLGQGLEFLIYFQGNSAPDKSGLPSDRFSAERTGGSVSTLTIQRTQQEDSAVYLCASSLEGTTPFGFFGQGTRLTVV.